Below are 25 T cell receptor beta chains sequenced from a single sample in a study of shared clonotypes between healthy human individuals. The naive CD8 population came from CD45RO-negative cells selected for CCR7, without terminally differentiated effector memory CD45RA+ cells. This table comes from immunoSEQ multiplex PCR, and its TCRdb copy is limited to in-frame clones, with some not included. Of nearly 2 million clones listed, just under 95% were seen once; the top ten hold roughly 1%. The specimen sequenced was naive CD8+ T cells sorted from blood. The receptors originated from a man between 18 and 35 years old in good health.

A single count supports this clone. One junction end disagrees with the germline gene, perhaps due to a read error. The chain has TRBV28 and TRBJ1-1, with D possibly being TRBD1 (5 bases). This CDR3 region has 16 residues. Germline loops: CDR1 MDHEN, CDR2 SYDVKM. The CDR3 bases are TGTGCCAGCAGTTTACGGGCAGGGCGCCTAGGGGCTGATGCTTTCTTT. Its protein product is CASSLRAGRLGADAFF.

This sequence joins TRBV21-1 and TRBJ2-7; no DNA check was done on the table's D call, TRBD2. TRBV21-1 is annotated as a pseudogene. CDR3 length: 17 residues. The CDR3 loop is CASSKGLAGIRVDEQYF. As DNA, the CDR3 is TGTGCCAGCAGCAAAGGACTAGCGGGAATTCGGGTCGACGAGCAGTACTTC.

V gene TRBV6-5 combines with J gene TRBJ2-3; D perhaps matches TRBD2 (6 bases). Germline CDR1 reads MNHEY; CDR2 reads SVGAGI. Trimming pared 2 bases from V and 6 bases from J, leaving 12 bases between. The CDR3 contains 14 residues. CDR3 loop: CASSYQLATDTQYF. The CDR3 nucleotides are TGTGCCAGCAGTTACCAACTAGCTACTGATACGCAGTATTTT.

This clone has a single count. The V and J genes are TRBV5-6 and TRBJ1-6, with D uncertain. Germline V gene lookup returns CDR1 SGHDT and CDR2 YYEEEE. The CDR3 runs to 12 residues. V dropped 7 bases and J dropped 7 bases, with 9 bases sitting between them. CDR3 region: CASGVSNSPLHF. Here the CDR3 DNA reads TGTGCCAGCGGTGTTTCAAATTCACCCCTCCACTTT.

Comment on this clone: This sample also contains other DNA sequences that code for the same CDR3. This chain connects TRBV5-1 to TRBJ2-7; 8 nucleotides align to TRBD1. The CDR3 sequence is 14 residues long. Germline values: CDR1 SGHRS, CDR2 YFSETQ. V lost 4 bases to trimming and J lost 1 base; unmatched junction nucleotides: 4. The CDR3 reads CASSLNRGSYEQYF. In nucleotides, the CDR3 is TGCGCCAGCAGCCTGAACAGGGGGTCCTACGAGCAGTACTTC.

The V call is TRBV27, the J call TRBJ2-7, with D maybe TRBD1 (6 bases). The germline CDR1 and CDR2 sequences are MNHEY and SMNVEV (reference sequence). This CDR3 has 14 residues. V lost 5 bases and J 5 bases, leaving 16 bases between the germline ends. CDR3 residues: CASSHLDRFHEQYF. The CDR3 nucleotides are TGTGCCAGCAGTCACCTGGACAGATTCCACGAGCAGTACTTC.

This clone was seen a single time. The chain recombines TRBV7-8 with TRBJ2-5, with TRBD2 identical over 7 bases. The V segment lost 1 base and the J segment 1 base; nucleotides outside the gene matches: 9. The CDR3 is 17 residues long. Germline V gene sequence: CDR1 SGHVS, CDR2 FQNEAQ. Written as DNA, the CDR3 is TGTGCCAGCAGCTTAGTGGCGGGGCGGGAGACCCAAGAGACCCAGTACTTC. This translates into CASSLVAGRETQETQYF.

The chain carries TRBV4-3 and TRBJ2-7; 8 nucleotides line up with TRBD2. The CDR3 contains 13 residues. Germline CDR1 reads LGHNA; CDR2 reads YSLEER. V gave up 5 bases and J gave up 3 bases; unmatched junction bases: 3. The CDR3 region has the DNA TGCGCCAGCAGCATCGGGAGGGGCTACGAGCAGTACTTC. Amino acid sequence: CASSIGRGYEQYF.

The chain combines TRBV4-1 with TRBJ1-2, with D possibly TRBD1 on 5 matching bases. CDR3 length: 15 residues. Trimming shortened V by 2 bases and J by 2 bases, and 12 bases separated the two germline ends. Germline loops: CDR1 MGHRA, CDR2 YSYEKL. Here the CDR3 reads CASSQKRDGNYGYTF. The CDR3 coding sequence is TGCGCCAGCAGCCAAAAACGGGACGGGAACTATGGCTACACCTTC.

The J gene is TRBJ2-1, the V gene TRBV27; possible D gene TRBD2, 5 bases. Germline loops: CDR1 MNHEY, CDR2 SMNVEV (reference sequence). The CDR3 is 13 amino acids. V gave up 2 bases and J gave up 6 bases, with 8 bases separating them. The CDR3 is CASSLEGFNEQFF. The CDR3 DNA follows: TGTGCCAGCAGTTTAGAGGGATTCAATGAGCAGTTCTTC.

V gene TRBV9 combines with J gene TRBJ2-2, with no clear D. Trimming left V 4 bases short and J 0 bases short, with 10 bases between. The V gene's germline CDR1 is SGDLS and CDR2 YYNGEE. The CDR3 consists of 15 residues. The CDR3: CASSPRAPNTGELFF. CDR3 DNA: TGTGCCAGCAGCCCCCGGGCCCCGAACACCGGGGAGCTGTTTTTT.

This clone was counted once. V is TRBV14 and J is TRBJ1-2; D unresolved. CDR1 is SGHDN, CDR2 FVKESK, per germline. V lost 0 bases, J lost 2 bases, and 10 bases lay in between. The CDR3 spans 15 residues. The CDR3 DNA sequence: TGTGCCAGCAGCCAAGACCCCGGAGAGAACTATGGCTACACCTTC. Translating it yields CASSQDPGENYGYTF.

The rearrangement links TRBV23-1 to TRBJ2-2; D call uncertain. TRBV23-1 is labeled an ORF, and its function is uncertain. This CDR3 has 14 residues. Trimming stripped 0 bases from V and 4 bases from J, with 6 bases between. The chain's CDR3 is CASSQSESTGELFF. CDR3 in DNA: TGCGCCAGCAGTCAATCGGAATCCACCGGGGAGCTGTTTTTT.

The sample holds one count of this clone. The rearrangement uses TRBV6-5 and TRBJ2-3; D gene unclear. The length of the CDR3 is 16 residues. Per the germline V gene, CDR1 is MNHEY and CDR2 is SVGAGI. Trimming shortened V by 2 bases and J by 0 bases, and 12 bases separated the two germline ends. This CDR3 is CASSYGGDASTDTQYF. The DNA of the CDR3 is TGTGCCAGCAGTTACGGCGGTGACGCTAGCACAGATACGCAGTATTTT.

A word on this clone: At the DNA level, this CDR3 is encoded by other sequences in the same sample as well. The gene calls are TRBV5-6 and TRBJ2-7; 9 bases line up with TRBD2. The germline CDR1 and CDR2 sequences are SGHDT and YYEEEE. The J segment lost 0 bases and the V segment lost 5 bases, leaving 3 bases of the junction unmatched. The length of the CDR3 is 14 residues. The CDR3 nucleotides read TGTGCCAGCAGTAGCGGGAGTAGCTCCTACGAGCAGTACTTC. Residues: CASSSGSSSYEQYF.

V is TRBV6-5 and J is TRBJ2-7; TRBD1 aligns across 7 bases. This CDR3 is 13 amino acids long. Germline V gene lookup returns CDR1 MNHEY and CDR2 SVGAGI. V was pared by 4 bases and J by 3 bases, with 3 bases of the junction left unmatched. CDR3 residues: CASSLRDSYEQYF. For the CDR3, the DNA is TGTGCCAGCAGTTTAAGGGACAGCTACGAGCAGTACTTC.

This chain uses TRBV27 with TRBJ2-1; TRBD1 aligns across 10 bases. This CDR3 spans 14 amino acids. V lost 8 bases to trimming and J lost 5 bases; unmatched junction nucleotides: 6. CDR1 is MNHEY and CDR2 is SMNVEV in the germline V gene (reference sequence). CDR3 nucleotide sequence: TGTGCCAGCTCGTGGGACAGGGGCAACAATGAGCAGTTCTTC. As protein: CASSWDRGNNEQFF.

The CDR3 sequence is CASSRGQGDYGYTF. CDR3 DNA: TGTGCCAGCAGCCGAGGACAGGGCGACTATGGCTACACCTTC. The rearrangement links TRBV14 to TRBJ1-2; 8 bases agree with TRBD1. Trimming at V came to 4 bases and at J to 3 bases, leaving 4 bases not matched to a gene. The CDR3 consists of 14 residues. Germline V gene sequence: CDR1 SGHDN, CDR2 FVKESK.

Written as DNA, the CDR3 is TGTGCCAGCAGCCCCGGGCGGGAAGGGGATACGCAGTATTTT. Translation gives CASSPGREGDTQYF. The chain employs TRBV5-6 and TRBJ2-3, with D maybe TRBD2 (6 bases). CDR3 length: 14 amino acids. Germline lookup yields CDR1 SGHDT and CDR2 YYEEEE. The ends were cut back, 4 bases at V and 6 bases at J, with 15 bases in the middle.

The V gene is TRBV2, the J gene TRBJ1-2, with D possibly matching TRBD1 (5 bases). In germline, CDR1 is SNHLY, CDR2 FYNNEI. V was trimmed by 8 bases and J by 4 bases, leaving 11 bases between them. CDR3 length: 12 amino acids. The CDR3 region has the DNA TGTGCCAGCTCGGGACGGTCCTATGGCTACACCTTC. Translation gives CASSGRSYGYTF.

Concerning this clone: The same CDR3 also results from other DNA sequences found in this sample. The gene calls are TRBV6-5 and TRBJ2-3; 11 bases match TRBD2. Germline V gene data show CDR1 as MNHEY and CDR2 as SVGAGI. The CDR3 sequence is 15 residues long. V was clipped by 4 bases and J by 2 bases; unmatched bases: 2. CDR3 DNA sequence: TGTGCCAGCAGTTTGACTAGCGGGGCCACAGATACGCAGTATTTT. Protein: CASSLTSGATDTQYF.

The DNA for the CDR3 is TGTGCCAGCAGCGTAGATGTGGGGGCCGAGGGCTACACCTTC. Translating it yields CASSVDVGAEGYTF. This chain links TRBV9 with TRBJ1-2, with D possibly TRBD1 on 6 matching bases. The CDR3 runs 14 residues. The V end lost 0 bases, the J end lost 8 bases, and 14 bases lay between the germline ends. CDR1 and CDR2 from the germline V gene are SGDLS and YYNGEE.

V is TRBV5-6 and J is TRBJ2-5; D unresolved. Germline V CDR1 and CDR2: SGHDT, YYEEEE. This CDR3 has 15 amino acids. V lost 0 bases to trimming and J lost 1 base, with 10 bases between them. The DNA for the CDR3 is TGTGCCAGCAGCTTGGACTCCACCATCCAAGAGACCCAGTACTTC. It yields the protein CASSLDSTIQETQYF. The whole variable domain, remainder taken from reference TRBV5-6 and TRBJ2-5, is DAGVTQSPTHLIKTRGQQVTLRCSPKSGHDTVSWYQQALGQGPQFIFQYYEEEERQRGNFPDRFSGHQFPNYSSELNVNALLLGDSALYLCASSLDSTIQETQYFGPGTRLLVL.

The chain joins TRBV27 to TRBJ1-1, with D possibly being TRBD1 (6 bases). Trimming stripped 4 bases from V and 5 bases from J, with 17 bases between. Germline V CDR1 and CDR2: MNHEY, SMNVEV (reference sequence). CDR3 size: 15 residues. CDR3 in amino acids: CASSSLEGGKTEAFF. The DNA of the CDR3 is TGTGCCAGCAGTTCCTTGGAGGGGGGGAAAACTGAAGCTTTCTTT.

V gene TRBV5-1 combines with J gene TRBJ1-1; TRBD1 agrees at 8 bases. V lost 0 bases and J lost 4; bases outside the gene matches: 8. This CDR3 has 16 amino acids. The V gene's germline CDR1 is SGHRS and CDR2 YFSETQ. This CDR3 is CASSLGQGLLGTEAFF. CDR3 bases: TGCGCCAGCAGCTTGGGACAGGGGCTGCTGGGCACTGAAGCTTTCTTT.